This T cell receptor (beta chain) was profiled in a study of cytomegalovirus exposure and HLA in healthy donors. The assay was immunoSEQ multiplex PCR, and TCRdb's table has in-frame clones only and misses some. The sample carries roughly 70,000 clones, around 95% recorded once. This clone has a single count. Germline loops: CDR1 SNHLY, CDR2 FYNNEI. V dropped 10 bases and J dropped 1; count of bases not matched to a gene: 4. This CDR3 contains 13 residues. What was sequenced was PBMCs. The V gene is TRBV2, the J gene TRBJ1-1; 9 positions agree with TRBD1. The TCR originated in a man between 18 and 29 years old in good health and CMV-seronegative. The CDR3 DNA sequence: TGTGCCACTGGACAGGGGCCGAACACTGAAGCTTTCTTT. Its translation is CATGQGPNTEAFF. The whole variable domain, remainder taken from reference TRBV2 and TRBJ1-1, is EPEVTQTPSHQVTQMGQEVILRCVPISNHLYFYWYRQILGQKVEFLVSFYNNEISEKSEIFDDQFSVERPDGSNFTLKIRSTKLEDSAMYFCATGQGPNTEAFFGQGTRLTVV.